The 6 T cell receptor beta chains presented below share a single source sample, sequenced in a study of tumor and adjacent non-tumor tissue in lung cancer. The library came from three nested PCR rounds adapted from ARM-PCR protocols. TCRdb recomputed calls from the multiplex PCR reads with MiXCR, one row per CDR3 protein. The sample consists of some 80,000 distinct CDR3 sequences, roughly 80% of them appearing once. RNA was extracted from bulk tissue without any cell sorting. More than 3 cm separated this lung sample from the edge of the tumor. Sequencing used distant non-tumor lung tissue. These TCRs come from a man aged 60 to 75 with non-small cell lung cancer.

In the case of this clonotype: One base away lies a much larger clone, so this may be a sequencing read error. The chain is built from TRBV12-3 or TRBV12-4 and TRBJ2-5; either TRBD1 or TRBD2 may fit D (6 bases each). V gave up 4 bases and J gave up 4 bases, with 16 bases separating them. The CDR3 totals 15 residues. The CDR3: CASSSSWGALETQYF. CDR3 bases: TGTGCCAGCAGTTCTAGCTGGGGGGCTTTAGAGACCCAGTACTTC.

To note about this clonotype: This may be a read error, as it is one base from a much larger clone. The chain joins TRBV20-1 to TRBJ2-7, with 9 bases identical to TRBD2. The CDR3 loop spans 15 amino acids. Germline CDR1 and CDR2: DFQATT and SNEGSKA (reference sequence). Losses at the gene ends were 6 bases for V and 2 bases for J; bases not matched to a gene: 11. CDR3 residues: CSATTGRGGTYEQYF. CDR3 coding DNA: TGCAGTGCCACCACTGGGCGGGGGGGTACCTACGAGCAGTACTTC.

The rearrangement joins TRBV4-3 to TRBJ2-3, with D perhaps matching TRBD1 or TRBD2 (6 bases each). Germline CDR1 is LGHNA and CDR2 is YSLEER. This CDR3 has 14 residues. CDR3 sequence reads: CVNSLGGATDTQYF. CDR3 sequence (DNA): TGCGTCAACAGTCTCGGGGGCGCGACAGATACGCAGTATTTT.

As for this clonotype: One end of the junction does not line up with germline, which may come from a read error. This rearrangement joins TRBV29-1 to TRBJ1-2; possibly TRBD1 for D (5 bases). The CDR3 loop spans 13 amino acids. Germline-derived CDR1 and CDR2 are SQVTM and ANQGSEA. The DNA for the CDR3 is TGCAGCGTTGACCCAGGGTTGAACTATGGCTACTCCTTC. The encoded protein is CSVDPGLNYGYSF.

With regard to this clonotype: The final CDR3 position lacks the conserved phenylalanine or tryptophan, pointing to a likely read error. The DNA is omitted, as the CDR3 cannot be located on it reliably, and the CDR3 follows TCRdb's listing. The CDR3 loop reads CASIMTSGTADELYL. The genes are TRBV11-1 and TRBJ2-7; the tabulated D call, TRBD2, remains unverified against the DNA. Ends included, the CDR3 has 15 residues. Looked up from germline, CDR1 is SGHAT and CDR2 is FQDESV (reference sequence).

Concerning this clonotype: Mismatch with germline at one junction end may stem from a read error. This chain links TRBV11-3 with TRBJ2-3, with 7 bases lining up with TRBD1. The CDR3 is 13 residues long. Germline V gene data show CDR1 as SGHNT and CDR2 as YENEEA. The CDR3 nucleotides are TGTGGCAGTAGCTTTCAGGGGGTAGATACGCAGTATTTC. Protein sequence: CGSSFQGVDTQYF.